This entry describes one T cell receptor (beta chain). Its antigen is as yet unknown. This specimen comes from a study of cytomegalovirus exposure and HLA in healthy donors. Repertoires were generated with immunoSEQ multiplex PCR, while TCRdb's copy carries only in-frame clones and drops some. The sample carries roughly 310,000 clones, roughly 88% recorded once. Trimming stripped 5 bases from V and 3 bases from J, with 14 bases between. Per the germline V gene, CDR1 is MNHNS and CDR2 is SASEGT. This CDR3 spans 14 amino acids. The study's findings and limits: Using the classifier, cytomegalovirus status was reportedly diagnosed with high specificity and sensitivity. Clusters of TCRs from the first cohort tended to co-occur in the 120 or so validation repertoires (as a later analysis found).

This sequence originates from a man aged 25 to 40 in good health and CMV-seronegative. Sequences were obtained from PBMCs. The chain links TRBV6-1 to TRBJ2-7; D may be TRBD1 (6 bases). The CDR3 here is CASSYPDSNYEQYF. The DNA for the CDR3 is TGTGCCAGCAGTTATCCGGACAGTAACTACGAGCAGTACTTC.